Listed here are 10 T cell receptor beta chains from one sample, sequenced in a study of shared clonotypes between healthy human individuals. Measured with immunoSEQ multiplex PCR; TCRdb has only the in-frame clones, and not every one. The repertoire holds fewer than 3 million clones, with 80% to 95% as singletons. The sequenced sample was naive CD4+ T cells from PBMCs. As for subset: CD45RA+ positively selected. These TCRs come from a man between 18 and 29 years old in good health. Some clones in this sample may be carry-over from other donors' samples.

The chain is built from TRBV5-4 and TRBJ2-3; 9 bases are a match to TRBD1. V gave up 4 bases and J gave up 6 bases; unmatched junction bases: 3. Germline V CDR1 and CDR2: SGHNT, YYREEE (reference sequence). This CDR3 is built from 13 residues. The CDR3 protein is CASSRDRDDTQYF. The CDR3 nucleotides read TGTGCCAGCAGCCGGGACAGGGACGATACGCAGTATTTT. The full variable domain, with the rest looked up from reference TRBV5-4 and TRBJ2-3, is ETGVTQSPTHLIKTRGQQVTLRCSSQSGHNTVSWYQQALGQGPQFIFQYYREEENGRGNFPPRFSGLQFPNYSSELNVNALELDDSALYLCASSRDRDDTQYFGPGTRLTVL.

The V and J genes are TRBV28 and TRBJ2-7; D unclear. V was clipped by 2 bases and J by 5 bases, with 7 bases between them. The CDR3 has 12 amino acids. Germline V gene sequence: CDR1 MDHEN, CDR2 SYDVKM. The CDR3 loop reads CASSLLKNEQYF. The DNA of the CDR3 is TGTGCCAGCAGTTTACTCAAGAACGAGCAGTACTTC. The full variable domain, in which reference TRBV28 and TRBJ2-7 provide the parts outside the CDR3, is DVKVTQSSRYLVKRTGEKVFLECVQDMDHENMFWYRQDPGLGLRLIYFSYDVKMKEKGDIPEGYSVSREKKERFSLILESASTNQTSMYLCASSLLKNEQYFGPGTRLTVT.

V is TRBV7-2 and J is TRBJ2-7; D ambiguous. The CDR3 has 15 residues. V was clipped by 2 bases and J by 1 base, with 12 bases between them. CDR1 and CDR2 from the germline V gene are SGHTA and FQGNSA. The DNA of the CDR3 is TGTGCCAGCAGCTTATCGGATCGTGGGTCCTACGAGCAGTACTTC. Translated, it gives CASSLSDRGSYEQYF.

The chain has TRBV7-9 and TRBJ1-1; 7 bases map to TRBD1. The CDR3 has 12 residues. With 1 base clipped from V and 13 bases from J, the junction kept 6 bases outside the gene matches. Germline loops: CDR1 SEHNR, CDR2 FQNEAQ (reference sequence). CDR3 DNA sequence: TGTGCCAGCAGCTTAGGACAGGGTTTAGTTTTCTTT. It yields the protein CASSLGQGLVFF. Full variable domain (rest looked up from reference TRBV7-9 and TRBJ1-1): DTGVSQNPRHKITKRGQNVTFRCDPISEHNRLYWYRQTLGQGPEFLTYFQNEAQLEKSRLLSDRFSAERPKGSFSTLEIQRTEQGDSAMYLCASSLGQGLVFFGQGTRLTVV.

V is TRBV11-2 and J is TRBJ2-3; perhaps D is TRBD1 or TRBD2 (5 bases each). Per the germline V gene, CDR1 is SGHAT and CDR2 is FQNNGV. The CDR3 spans 15 residues. Trimming took off 0 bases at V and 7 bases at J, with 14 bases between the two ends. DNA for the CDR3: TGTGCCAGCAGCTTAGATGGGACCTATCTGTATACGCAGTATTTT. Its translation: CASSLDGTYLYTQYF.

The genes are TRBV4-3 and TRBJ1-6; D not resolved. The V gene lost 6 bases and the J gene lost 3 bases, with 12 bases spanning the gap. This CDR3 has 15 residues. The germline V gene encodes CDR1 LGHNA and CDR2 YSLEER. This CDR3 is CASSAGRSYNSPLHF. The CDR3 DNA follows: TGCGCCAGCAGTGCTGGGCGGAGCTATAATTCACCCCTCCACTTT.

V usage is TRBV7-3 and J usage is TRBJ2-2; D not resolved. Germline CDR1 and CDR2: SGHTA and FQGTGA. The CDR3 runs to 13 residues. The V gene lost 2 bases and the J gene lost 8 bases, with 9 bases spanning the gap. CDR3 sequence reads: CASSLFLQGELFF. In DNA form, the CDR3 reads TGTGCCAGCAGCTTATTCTTGCAGGGGGAGCTGTTTTTT.

The chain joins TRBV7-3 to TRBJ2-2; D gene unclear. The CDR3 loop spans 15 amino acids. V gave up 1 base and J gave up 0 bases, with 6 bases separating them. CDR1 is SGHTA and CDR2 is FQGTGA in the germline V gene. CDR3 coding DNA: TGTGCCAGCAGCTTAAACGGAGCGAACACCGGGGAGCTGTTTTTT. Amino acid sequence: CASSLNGANTGELFF.

The V and J genes are TRBV9 and TRBJ1-1; TRBD1 aligns across 8 bases. Germline values: CDR1 SGDLS, CDR2 YYNGEE. The CDR3 consists of 15 residues. The ends lost 0 bases at V and 5 bases at J; junction bases unmatched: 6. As DNA, the CDR3 is TGTGCCAGCAGCGTAGAGTCAGGGGGCAGGACTGAAGCTTTCTTT. Residues: CASSVESGGRTEAFF. Together with reference TRBV9 and TRBJ1-1, the CDR3 gives the full variable domain: DSGVTQTPKHLITATGQRVTLRCSPRSGDLSVYWYQQSLDQGLQFLIQYYNGEERAKGNILERFSAQQFPDLHSELNLSSLELGDSALYFCASSVESGGRTEAFFGQGTRLTVV.

The CDR3 DNA reads TGTGCCAGCAGTCCCCGGACAGGTACTAGCTCTGGGGCCAACGTCCTGACTTTC. As protein: CASSPRTGTSSGANVLTF. This chain connects TRBV27 to TRBJ2-6; 7 bases line up with TRBD1. The CDR3 spans 18 residues. The V gene's germline CDR1 is MNHEY and CDR2 SMNVEV (reference sequence). The ends lost 5 bases at V and 0 bases at J; junction bases unmatched: 10.